The entry that follows covers one T cell receptor beta chain sequence. This specimen comes from a study of blood T cells in healthy people across ages. The study recruited healthy Caucasian donors from Russia who were aged about 6 to 90. Researchers isolated at least 7 million PBMCs per sample. This CDR3 is 17 amino acids long. Trimming took 1 base from V and 1 from J, leaving 14 bases between them. CDR1 is LNHNV and CDR2 is YYDKDF in the germline V gene (reference sequence). For the second PCR, which ran for about 6 to 12 cycles, a sample-barcoded 5' primer and a J-beta primer mix were used. A 12-random-nucleotide template-switch adaptor tagged each cDNA molecule. TCRdb analysed the 5' RACE reads with MiXCR anew, one entry per CDR3 protein. The data contain about 630,000 distinct CDR3 sequences, around a fifth of them seen just once; the ten biggest clones take up 3% to 4%.

V gene TRBV15 combines with J gene TRBJ2-4; D not certain. This clonotype was sampled from a man aged 65 to 85 in good health. Sample: blood. CDR3 coding DNA: TGTGCCACCAGCAGAGTTCCGGTGAATTCGGCCAAAAACATTCAGTACTTC. Protein product: CATSRVPVNSAKNIQYF.